The subject of this entry is one T cell receptor beta chain. The method was immunoSEQ multiplex PCR; TCRdb's version includes in-frame clones alone and lacks a portion of them. The sample has fewer than 150,000 clones, more than 75% seen once. This entry is derived from a study of blood T cell repertoires in COVID-19. Overall study: The study drew acute and convalescent COVID-19 samples from the United States, Italy and Spain.

V gave up 4 bases and J gave up 5 bases, with 10 bases separating them. Looked up from germline, CDR1 is SGHNT and CDR2 is YYREEE (reference sequence). This CDR3 is built from 13 residues. The chain combines TRBV5-4 with TRBJ1-3; the D is unclear. The clonotype comes from a human donor in a cohort sampled during active COVID-19. Sequencing input: peripheral blood. The CDR3 DNA is TGTGCCAGCAGCGACAACAAGCGAAACACCATATATTTT. Translation: CASSDNKRNTIYF.